The TCR beta chain under discussion was sequenced for a study of blood T cell repertoires in COVID-19 (dated by TCRdb to 2020 to 2021). Some background on the complete study: The collaborator samples originated in the United States, Italy and Spain and spanned the acute and convalescent phases of COVID-19. The prospective study material was composed of cDNA or gDNA derived from T cells, B-cell-depleted T cells, or PBMCs. Subjects who had been exposed to COVID-19, were actively infected with it, or had recovered from it provided the deeply sampled blood TCRbeta repertoires that made up the dataset. A freely available public database, intended as a resource for researchers studying the immune response to SARS-CoV-2, is where the repertoires were released. Samples came from the ongoing ImmuneRACE study (first 160 participants) plus 1,254 subjects from 6 global collaborators. Nearly every sample came with metadata listing a de-identified subject ID, COVID-19 status, age in years and sex. Where available, HLA class I and class II types were obtained from metadata supplied by the sample provider rather than from assay-based typing.

Participants in the prospective study were enrolled through a virtual design, were aged 18 to 89 years, and lived in roughly 24 United States geographic areas. Cohort assignment in the prospective study relied on participant-reported clinical history from a screening survey and a study questionnaire. Exposed participants had been in contact with someone with a PCR-confirmed or clinician-diagnosed COVID-19 case within 2 weeks of study entry. In the prospective study, whole blood, serum and a nasopharyngeal or oropharyngeal swab were collected from each participant by mobile phlebotomists. Over a roughly 2-month period, participants in the prospective study had the option of providing additional blood draws and questionnaires. Before DNA extraction, blood samples from the prospective study were shipped at room temperature or frozen. TCRbeta CDR3 regions were amplified from genomic DNA by means of the immunoSEQ Assay, a bias-controlled multiplex PCR. As for how the authors treated the data: The number of nucleated cells in each sample was estimated by amplification of reference gene primers within the assay. To quantify the absolute abundance of each unique TCRbeta CDR3 rearrangement, sequence reads were collapsed and filtered. Productive Simpson clonality was computed per sample as the square root of Simpson's diversity index over productive rearrangements. Held by TCRdb, this immuneACCESS table contains in-frame sequences only and omits some clones. Under half of the omission traces to an unresolved V gene where checked; the cause of the rest is unknown. D and trimming were read from the DNA, whereas the V and J calls and clone size are those reported in that table. Counted in this sample were 50,000 to 70,000 clones; around two thirds of them appeared once. The ten largest clonotypes hold approximately 50% of the sample.

Broader findings and caveats from the paper: The amount of clinical and demographic metadata varied by source and participant and was provided uncurated.

Via the germline V gene (reference sequence), CDR1 is WNHNN and CDR2 SYGVQD. A distance of 10 bases separates the germline ends of V and J, which lose 2 bases and 2 bases respectively. The CDR3 measures 14 amino acids from cysteine to phenylalanine. Only the CDR3 portion is preserved as DNA: 42 bases, with reading frame beginning at the first base. This clone was observed once. The specificity of this receptor is unknown. No quality values exist for individual bases; no much larger clone is one base distant. The source material was PBMCs or T cells enriched from blood (not recorded which). This receptor chain uses TRBV10-1 and TRBJ2-7; a weak D assignment points to TRBD1 (6 bases agree). The receptor's source is a woman aged 60-75 years who had been exposed to COVID-19. CDR3 region: CASSEQTGPYEQYF. The bases are TGCGCCAGCAGTGAGCAAACAGGGCCCTACGAGCAGTACTTC.